These 18 T cell receptor beta chains were sequenced from one sample in a study of cytomegalovirus exposure and HLA in healthy donors. PCR employed 60 Vbeta and 13 Jbeta primers. The protocol was immunoSEQ multiplex PCR, while the TCRdb copy is restricted to in-frame clones and leaves out a portion. This sample carries around 130,000 clones, 7% to 9.5% of them seen once, and the ten largest clones take approximately 6.6%. Sequencing was done on a sample of PBMCs. The receptors come from a woman aged 40 to 50 in good health and CMV-seropositive.

This chain uses TRBV19 with TRBJ1-1; TRBD1 might be the D (6 bases). The V gene lost 7 bases and the J gene lost 3 bases, with 12 bases spanning the gap. Germline assignment: CDR1 LNHDA and CDR2 SQIVND (reference sequence). CDR3 length equals 13 residues. The CDR3: CASKNGQYTEAFF. The CDR3 nucleotides read TGTGCCAGTAAAAACGGACAGTACACTGAAGCTTTCTTT.

This clone was counted between two and nine times. The chain joins TRBV10-3 to TRBJ1-1; weak D call: TRBD1 (5 bases). V was shortened by 3 bases and J by 4 bases, with 18 bases between the two germline ends. In germline, CDR1 is ENHRY, CDR2 SYGVKD. The CDR3 length is 16 residues. The CDR3 spells CAISDWGRSSSTEAFF. DNA of the CDR3: TGTGCCATCAGTGACTGGGGGAGGAGCAGTAGCACTGAAGCTTTCTTT.

This chain uses TRBV6-1 with TRBJ2-3; 11 positions match TRBD2. Germline assignment: CDR1 MNHNS and CDR2 SASEGT. The CDR3 has 16 amino acids. V lost 2 bases, J lost 6 bases, and 7 bases stayed unmatched. The CDR3 reads CASSEFASGGMDTQYF. The CDR3 DNA follows: TGTGCCAGCAGTGAATTCGCTAGCGGGGGGATGGATACGCAGTATTTT.

The V and J genes are TRBV28 and TRBJ1-6; no reliable D call. Trimming pared 7 bases from V and 0 bases from J, leaving 16 bases between. The germline V gene has CDR1 MDHEN and CDR2 SYDVKM. This CDR3 is built from 17 residues. The CDR3 DNA follows: TGTGCCAGCATCTCTTCGGGATCCAGCTCCTATAATTCACCCCTCCACTTT. Translating gives CASISSGSSSYNSPLHF.

This clone was observed a few times. The rearrangement links TRBV7-6 to TRBJ2-6, with no clear D. Germline CDR1 and CDR2: SGHVS and FNYEAQ. The V and J ends lost 8 bases and 5 bases respectively, with 7 bases between them. The CDR3 runs 12 residues. The CDR3 sequence: CASRSRANVLTF. The CDR3, as DNA: TGTGCCAGCCGGTCTAGGGCCAACGTCCTGACTTTC.

This CDR3 is CASSHGTGIEAFF. The DNA for the CDR3 is TGTGCCAGCAGTCACGGGACAGGTATTGAAGCTTTCTTT. This chain joins TRBV27 and TRBJ1-1; 8 bases are shared with TRBD1. Per the germline V gene, CDR1 is MNHEY and CDR2 is SMNVEV (reference sequence). The CDR3 covers 13 residues. J lost 7 bases, V lost 5 bases, and 6 bases had no gene match.

This chain uses TRBV19 with TRBJ2-7; D ambiguous. V lost 9 bases to trimming and J lost 0 bases, with 21 bases between them. This CDR3 has 16 residues. CDR1 is LNHDA and CDR2 is SQIVND in the germline V gene (reference sequence). The CDR3 DNA sequence: TGTGCCAGCAATCACCCGCCTAGAGGTGTCTCCTACGAGCAGTACTTC. Its translation is CASNHPPRGVSYEQYF.

This clone appeared a few times. The chain combines TRBV28 with TRBJ1-2; TRBD1 might be the D (5 bases). Germline V gene data show CDR1 as MDHEN and CDR2 as SYDVKM. This CDR3 has 15 amino acids. The germline V and J ends were trimmed by 7 bases and 3 bases, with 18 bases remaining between them. CDR3 sequence (DNA): TGTGCCAGCAACCGGGACTCCAGAGGGGACTATGGCTACACCTTC. Translating it yields CASNRDSRGDYGYTF.

The chain is built from TRBV5-1 and TRBJ2-3, with 9 positions matching TRBD1. The junction had 3 bases not matched to a gene; V was cut back by 0 bases and J by 1 base. The CDR3 is 16 residues long. Germline V gene lookup returns CDR1 SGHRS and CDR2 YFSETQ. The CDR3 bases are TGCGCCAGCAGCTTGGGGGGACAGGGAGGCACAGATACGCAGTATTTT. It is translated as CASSLGGQGGTDTQYF.

This clone showed up just a few times. The chain carries TRBV28 and TRBJ2-7; 8 bases fit TRBD1. The germline gives CDR1 MDHEN, CDR2 SYDVKM. The ends lost 6 bases at V and 1 base at J; junction bases unmatched: 8. The CDR3 is 15 amino acids. This CDR3 is CASRPPGQESYEQYF. The DNA for the CDR3 is TGTGCCAGCAGACCACCGGGACAGGAGTCCTACGAGCAGTACTTC.

The J gene is TRBJ1-2, the V gene TRBV30; D is uncertain. Trimming shortened V by 1 base and J by 4 bases, and 10 bases separated the two germline ends. Germline values: CDR1 GTSNPN, CDR2 SVGIG (reference sequence). The CDR3 sequence is 13 residues long. This CDR3 reads CAWSGDSFYGYTF. The CDR3 nucleotides read TGTGCCTGGAGTGGAGATAGCTTCTATGGCTACACCTTC. The full variable domain, with the rest looked up from reference TRBV30 and TRBJ1-2, is SQTIHQWPATLVQPVGSPLSLECTVEGTSNPNLYWYRQAAGRGLQLLFYSVGIGQISSEVPQNLSASRPQDRQFILSSKKLLLSDSGFYLCAWSGDSFYGYTFGSGTRLTVV.

This clone was found a few times. This rearrangement joins TRBV18 to TRBJ1-2; D possibly corresponds to TRBD1 (6 bases). The CDR3 consists of 14 residues. The germline V and J ends were trimmed by 5 bases and 5 bases, with 15 bases remaining between them. The V gene's germline CDR1 is KGHSH and CDR2 LQKENI. DNA of the CDR3: TGTGCCAGCTCAACAACTGACAGGATGTATGGCTACACCTTC. Translated, it gives CASSTTDRMYGYTF.

For the CDR3, the DNA is TGTGCCAGCAGTGGTGGCAGGATAACTGAAGCTTTCTTT. This gives the protein CASSGGRITEAFF. The V call is TRBV2, the J call TRBJ1-1; D is undetermined. This CDR3 is built from 13 residues. Trimming removed 4 bases from V and 5 bases from J, with 11 bases in between. CDR1 is SNHLY and CDR2 is FYNNEI in the germline V gene.

This clone occurred a few times. The CDR3 loop reads CASSLTRTENYGYTF. CDR3 DNA sequence: TGTGCCAGCAGCTTAACCAGGACAGAGAACTATGGCTACACCTTC. The chain carries TRBV7-2 and TRBJ1-2, with D perhaps TRBD1 (6 bases). Germline CDR1 reads SGHTA; CDR2 reads FQGNSA. CDR3 length: 15 residues. V shed 2 bases and J shed 2 bases, with 12 bases lying between them.

This clone was detected only a few times. The chain uses TRBV28 and TRBJ2-3, with 10 positions matching TRBD2. CDR1 and CDR2 from the germline V gene are MDHEN and SYDVKM. The CDR3 is 15 amino acids. J gave up 0 bases and V 10 bases, and 7 bases lay outside the gene matches. The CDR3 DNA sequence: TGTGCCACCGAACATAGCGGGGGGAGCACAGATACGCAGTATTTT. Translating gives CATEHSGGSTDTQYF.

This chain connects TRBV5-1 to TRBJ1-1; 8 nucleotides agree with TRBD1. The ends lost 0 bases at V and 10 bases at J; junction bases unmatched: 8. In germline, CDR1 is SGHRS, CDR2 YFSETQ. The CDR3 runs to 14 residues. The CDR3 sequence: CASSLAVAGGLAFF. CDR3 DNA: TGCGCCAGCAGCTTGGCCGTCGCAGGGGGCCTAGCTTTCTTT.

The chain carries TRBV6-1 and TRBJ2-7; 9 nucleotides match TRBD1. This CDR3 is 11 amino acids long. Trimming cost V 6 bases and J 11 bases; bases outside gene matches: 5. CDR1 is MNHNS, CDR2 SASEGT, per germline. This CDR3 reads CASRLGTGKYF. The CDR3 DNA reads TGTGCCAGCAGGTTGGGGACAGGGAAGTACTTC.

This clone appeared a few times. The V and J genes are TRBV5-1 and TRBJ2-3; possibly TRBD2 for D (7 bases). Trimming pared 1 base from V and 2 bases from J, leaving 23 bases between. The CDR3 consists of 19 residues. Germline V gene lookup returns CDR1 SGHRS and CDR2 YFSETQ. The CDR3: CASSLTPLGWGGNTDTQYF. The CDR3 region has the DNA TGCGCCAGCAGCTTGACCCCCCTTGGGTGGGGGGGCAACACAGATACGCAGTATTTT.